This record covers a single T cell receptor (beta chain). Its antigen is unknown. Using immunoSEQ multiplex PCR, the repertoire was profiled, and TCRdb retains in-frame clones only, with some absent. Of about 94,000 clones listed, around 90% are singletons. These data originate in a study of identifying expanded T cells in peripheral blood. General observations from the study: Variance in clone template counts between roughly two-week samples significantly increased with total template count across all healthy donors.

During the collection period, no donor immune events like infections were recorded. CDR3 length: 15 residues. Trimming left V 0 bases short and J 5 bases short, with 14 bases between. The V gene's germline CDR1 is SGHDN and CDR2 FVKESK. This TCR was recovered from a person aged 18 to 75 in good health. The sequenced material came from blood. This chain connects TRBV14 to TRBJ2-7, with D uncertain. CDR3 in amino acids: CASSQELVGFHEQYF. CDR3 DNA: TGTGCCAGCAGCCAAGAATTGGTAGGGTTCCACGAGCAGTACTTC.